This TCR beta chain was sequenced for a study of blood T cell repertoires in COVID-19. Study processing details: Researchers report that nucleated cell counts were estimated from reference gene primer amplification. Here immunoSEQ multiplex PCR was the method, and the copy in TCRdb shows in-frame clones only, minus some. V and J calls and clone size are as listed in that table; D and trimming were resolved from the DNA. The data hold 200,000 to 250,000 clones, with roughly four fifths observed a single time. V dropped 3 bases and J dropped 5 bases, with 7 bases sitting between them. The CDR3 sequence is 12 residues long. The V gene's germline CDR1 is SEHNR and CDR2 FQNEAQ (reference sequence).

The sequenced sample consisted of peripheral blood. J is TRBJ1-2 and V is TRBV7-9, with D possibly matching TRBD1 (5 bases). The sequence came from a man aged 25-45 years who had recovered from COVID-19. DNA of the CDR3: TGTGCCAGCAGCTTTAGGACATATGGCTACACCTTC. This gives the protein CASSFRTYGYTF.